Each of the 25 T cell receptor beta chains below was sequenced from the same sample in a study of control samples from healthy donors and cancer patients. Method: immunoSEQ multiplex PCR; TCRdb's copy keeps in-frame clones and lacks some. The sample gives about 250,000 clones, about 80% of which show up once; 13% is in the top ten. The sample taken for sequencing was PBMCs. All receptors derive from a woman aged 60-75 years with lung cancer.

CDR3 in amino acids: CATGPADGYEQYF. CDR3 nucleotides: TGTGCCACAGGACCCGCGGACGGCTACGAGCAGTACTTC. The chain employs TRBV24-1 and TRBJ2-7; D not certain. V gave up 10 bases and J gave up 3 bases, with 15 bases separating them. The CDR3 runs 13 residues. Per germline, CDR1 KGHDR and CDR2 SFDVKD.

The sample holds one count of this clone. The CDR3 is CASSRSTPGYEQYF. The CDR3 nucleotides are TGTGCCAGTAGCCGGTCCACCCCAGGATACGAGCAGTACTTC. The chain recombines TRBV19 with TRBJ2-7; unclear D gene. The CDR3 loop spans 14 amino acids. The V end was cut by 6 bases, the J end by 4 bases, with 16 bases between. The germline V gene encodes CDR1 LNHDA and CDR2 SQIVND (reference sequence).

V and J are TRBV5-5 and TRBJ2-2, with D uncertain. The germline CDR1 and CDR2 sequences are SGHKS and YYEKEE (reference sequence). Trimming removed 1 base at V and 8 bases at J, with 15 bases between. The CDR3 has 15 residues. CDR3 loop: CASSLSSQGIGELFF. CDR3 coding DNA: TGTGCCAGCAGCTTGTCTTCCCAAGGGATAGGGGAGCTGTTTTTT.

The rearrangement joins TRBV2 to TRBJ2-5, with TRBD2 matching over 7 bases. CDR1 is SNHLY, CDR2 FYNNEI, per germline. The junction had 8 bases not matched to a gene; V was cut back by 5 bases and J by 5 bases. The CDR3 is 14 residues long. This CDR3 reads CASSSEGGEETQYF. In DNA form, the CDR3 reads TGTGCCAGCAGTTCGGAGGGAGGGGAGGAGACCCAGTACTTC.

The chain has TRBV29-1 and TRBJ1-4; no clear D gene. V gave up 6 bases and J gave up 4 bases, with 15 bases separating them. Germline V gives CDR1 SQVTM, CDR2 ANQGSEA. CDR3 length: 14 amino acids. CDR3 region: CSVGPFGSNEKLFF. The CDR3, as DNA: TGCAGCGTCGGGCCTTTTGGGAGTAATGAAAAACTGTTTTTT. Full variable domain (outside the CDR3, taken from reference TRBV29-1 and TRBJ1-4): SAVISQKPSRDICQRGTSLTIQCQVDSQVTMMFWYRQQPGQSLTLIATANQGSEATYESGFVIDKFPISRPNLTFSTLTVSNMSPEDSSIYLCSVGPFGSNEKLFFGSGTQLSVL.

V usage is TRBV10-3 and J usage is TRBJ2-3, with 9 positions matching TRBD1. V was clipped by 6 bases and J by 0 bases; unmatched bases: 7. The length of the CDR3 is 16 residues. CDR1 ENHRY and CDR2 SYGVKD come from the germline V gene. The CDR3 coding sequence is TGTGCCATCAGCAGGGGGACAGGGTCTAGCACAGATACGCAGTATTTT. It codes for CAISRGTGSSTDTQYF.

In nucleotides, the CDR3 is TGTGCCAGCTGGGGGCGCGGGCGACTTGCAACTAATGAAAAACTGTTTTTT. Protein product: CASWGRGRLATNEKLFF. The rearrangement uses TRBV2 and TRBJ1-4, with TRBD1 as a possible D gene (6 bases). The CDR3 extends over 17 amino acids. V lost 8 bases and J lost 0, with 19 bases in between. Germline CDR1 reads SNHLY; CDR2 reads FYNNEI.

The chain combines TRBV28 with TRBJ1-6; D is ambiguous. The germline CDR1 and CDR2 sequences are MDHEN and SYDVKM. V was shortened by 1 base and J by 14 bases, with 12 bases between the two germline ends. This CDR3 has 13 residues. CDR3 sequence reads: CASSLFNVPSLHF. The CDR3 DNA reads TGTGCCAGCAGTTTATTCAACGTACCCTCCCTCCACTTT.

This CDR3 is CASSTTRVSGYTF. CDR3 sequence (DNA): TGTGCCAGTAGTACTACGCGGGTCTCTGGCTACACCTTC. V is TRBV19 and J is TRBJ1-2, with D hard to call. This CDR3 is 13 amino acids long. The V and J ends lost 4 bases and 7 bases respectively, with 13 bases between them. Looked up from germline, CDR1 is LNHDA and CDR2 is SQIVND (reference sequence).

V usage is TRBV19 and J usage is TRBJ1-4; 9 bases are a match to TRBD1. CDR1 and CDR2 from the germline V gene are LNHDA and SQIVND (reference sequence). V shed 6 bases and J 8 bases; nucleotides not matched to a gene: 10. The CDR3 has 15 residues. The CDR3 loop reads CASRGAGTGNEKLFF. In DNA form, the CDR3 reads TGTGCCAGTAGGGGAGCCGGGACAGGGAACGAAAAACTGTTTTTT.

The chain recombines TRBV15 with TRBJ2-4; tentatively, D is TRBD1 or TRBD2 (5 bases each). Germline V CDR1 and CDR2: LNHNV, YYDKDF (reference sequence). CDR3 length equals 16 residues. Between the trimmed V and J ends, which lost 1 base and 1 base, there was a span of 11 bases. CDR3 coding DNA: TGTGCCACCAGCAGAGTTGAATGGGGGGCCAAAAACATTCAGTACTTC. This gives the protein CATSRVEWGAKNIQYF. The complete variable domain, with remaining parts taken from reference TRBV15 and TRBJ2-4, reads DAMVIQNPRYQVTQFGKPVTLSCSQTLNHNVMYWYQQKSSQAPKLLFHYYDKDFNNEADTPDNFQSRRPNTSFCFLDIRSPGLGDTAMYLCATSRVEWGAKNIQYFGAGTRLSVL.

In its sample, this clone was seen once. J is TRBJ1-1 and V is TRBV7-9; TRBD1 matches 8 bases. V shed 1 base and J 8 bases; nucleotides not matched to a gene: 6. The germline V gene encodes CDR1 SEHNR and CDR2 FQNEAQ (reference sequence). CDR3 length: 14 residues. The CDR3 loop reads CASSLGGDRLEAFF. The CDR3 DNA follows: TGTGCCAGCAGCTTAGGGGGGGACAGGCTAGAAGCTTTCTTT.

The chain has TRBV19 and TRBJ1-4; 7 bases match TRBD1. Trimming took 3 bases from V and 5 from J; bases not matched to a gene: 6. The CDR3 totals 15 residues. Germline CDR1 is LNHDA and CDR2 is SQIVND (reference sequence). The CDR3 DNA sequence: TGTGCCAGTAGTATCTCCGGGACAGTAAATGAAAAACTGTTTTTT. As protein: CASSISGTVNEKLFF.

This clone has a handful of counts. The chain has TRBV27 and TRBJ1-6, with 7 bases fitting TRBD1. CDR3 length: 14 residues. Germline V gene sequence: CDR1 MNHEY, CDR2 SMNVEV (reference sequence). The ends lost 6 bases at V and 9 bases at J; junction bases unmatched: 8. CDR3 protein: CASRALTGVSPLHF. The CDR3 bases are TGTGCCAGCAGGGCCCTTACAGGGGTTTCACCCCTCCACTTT.

The gene calls are TRBV6-5 and TRBJ2-7; 7 bases are shared with TRBD1. The CDR3 is 15 amino acids. Germline V gene data show CDR1 as MNHEY and CDR2 as SVGAGI. The trim removed 6 bases at V and 3 bases at J, leaving 11 bases unmatched. CDR3 nucleotides: TGTGCCAGCAGCATAGGACAGGCTGATATCTACGAGCAGTACTTC. It specifies CASSIGQADIYEQYF.

This chain joins TRBV3-1 (or the pseudogene TRBV3-2) and TRBJ2-1, with 10 bases matching TRBD2. V was clipped by 0 bases and J by 2 bases; unmatched bases: 1. Germline-derived CDR1 and CDR2 are LGHDT and YNNKEL (reference sequence). This CDR3 is 16 amino acids long. In nucleotides, the CDR3 is TGTGCCAGCAGCCAAGATCTAGCGGGGGCCTACAATGAGCAGTTCTTC. This encodes CASSQDLAGAYNEQFF.

The genes are TRBV13 and TRBJ2-1, with D unresolved. This CDR3 has 12 amino acids. Per germline, CDR1 PRHDT and CDR2 FYEKMQ (reference sequence). The V and J ends lost 3 bases and 8 bases respectively, with 8 bases between them. The chain's CDR3 is CASSLGPHEQFF. CDR3 DNA sequence: TGTGCCAGCAGCTTGGGTCCACATGAGCAGTTCTTC.

This clone occurred many times. This chain links TRBV7-9 with TRBJ1-2; 10 bases are shared with TRBD1. The V segment lost 7 bases and the J segment 3 bases; nucleotides outside the gene matches: 5. The CDR3 loop spans 14 amino acids. Germline lookup yields CDR1 SEHNR and CDR2 FQNEAQ (reference sequence). CDR3 residues: CASTRQGAHYGYTF. The CDR3, as DNA: TGTGCCAGCACCAGACAGGGGGCTCACTATGGCTACACCTTC.

This clone appeared once. The CDR3 coding sequence is TGTGCCACCAGTGATTTGAGGGGCAACTACGAGCAGTACTTC. This gives the protein CATSDLRGNYEQYF. The chain links TRBV24-1 to TRBJ2-7; weak D call: TRBD1 (5 bases). Germline values: CDR1 KGHDR, CDR2 SFDVKD. This CDR3 region has 14 residues. Deletions cut 0 bases from V and 3 bases from J, with 8 bases between.

This chain links TRBV19 with TRBJ1-2; 7 nucleotides match TRBD1. The CDR3 is 13 residues long. J was trimmed by 5 bases and V by 6 bases; bases with no gene match: 6. Germline V gene sequence: CDR1 LNHDA, CDR2 SQIVND (reference sequence). The CDR3 loop is CASSPDRRYGYTF. CDR3 nucleotide sequence: TGTGCCAGTAGCCCGGACAGGAGATATGGCTACACCTTC.

The CDR3 sequence: CASSLVGDKNIQYF. Here the CDR3 DNA reads TGTGCCAGCAGCTTAGTAGGTGACAAAAACATTCAGTACTTC. V and J are TRBV7-9 and TRBJ2-4; no definite D call. The CDR3 sequence is 14 residues long. Germline V lookup: CDR1 SEHNR, CDR2 FQNEAQ (reference sequence). V lost 1 base and J lost 3, with 7 bases in between.

This clone has a handful of counts. This chain links TRBV11-3 with TRBJ2-1; either TRBD1 or TRBD2 may fit D (6 bases each). Trimming removed 2 bases at V and 6 bases at J, with 8 bases between. The germline gives CDR1 SGHNT, CDR2 YENEEA. The CDR3 has 13 amino acids. The CDR3 sequence is CASSLKGGNEQFF. CDR3 DNA: TGTGCCAGCAGCTTAAAGGGGGGCAATGAGCAGTTCTTC.

The chain combines TRBV7-3 with TRBJ2-3; 7 positions match TRBD1. The CDR3 loop spans 14 amino acids. Looked up from germline, CDR1 is SGHTA and CDR2 is FQGTGA. The ends lost 5 bases at V and 3 bases at J; junction bases unmatched: 5. CDR3 region: CASSRQGFTDTQYF. In DNA, the CDR3 is TGTGCCAGCAGCAGACAGGGCTTTACAGATACGCAGTATTTT.

Many counts were recorded for this clone. The gene calls are TRBV7-6 and TRBJ1-6; 7 bases line up with TRBD1. The CDR3 is 18 residues long. CDR1 is SGHVS and CDR2 is FNYEAQ in the germline V gene. J was trimmed by 7 bases and V by 3 bases; bases with no gene match: 15. CDR3 bases: TGTGCCAGCAGCTTGGGGATTGGGGCAGGGGGAATGAATTCACCCCTCCACTTT. This encodes CASSLGIGAGGMNSPLHF.

J is TRBJ1-6 and V is TRBV5-8; D possibly corresponds to TRBD1 (5 bases). This CDR3 region has 13 residues. Trimming removed 1 base at V and 13 bases at J, with 12 bases between. Germline V CDR1 and CDR2: SGHTS, YDEGEE. Written as DNA, the CDR3 is TGTGCCAGCAGCTTGCAGGGTCCGGGGCCCCTCCACTTT. Its translation: CASSLQGPGPLHF.